The following is a TCR beta chain sequence with its context. This entry comes from a study of T cell changes during pregnancy in multiple sclerosis. Profiling relied on immunoSEQ multiplex PCR, and the TCRdb table lists in-frame clones only, not all of them. The table has approximately 100,000 clones, around 94% seen once. This clonotype originated in a female donor with multiple sclerosis, enrolled in a pregnancy study. Sequencing used peripheral blood, obtained in the second trimester of pregnancy.

CDR3 sequence (DNA): TGCGCCAGCAGTGACCAGCCCGGGACTAGCGGGAGATTGGACGGGGAGCTGTTTTTT. This codes for CASSDQPGTSGRLDGELFF. This chain connects TRBV10-1 to TRBJ2-2; 14 positions match TRBD2. Germline V gene sequence: CDR1 WNHNN, CDR2 SYGVQD (reference sequence). The CDR3 consists of 19 residues. V shed 3 bases and J 7 bases; nucleotides not matched to a gene: 13.